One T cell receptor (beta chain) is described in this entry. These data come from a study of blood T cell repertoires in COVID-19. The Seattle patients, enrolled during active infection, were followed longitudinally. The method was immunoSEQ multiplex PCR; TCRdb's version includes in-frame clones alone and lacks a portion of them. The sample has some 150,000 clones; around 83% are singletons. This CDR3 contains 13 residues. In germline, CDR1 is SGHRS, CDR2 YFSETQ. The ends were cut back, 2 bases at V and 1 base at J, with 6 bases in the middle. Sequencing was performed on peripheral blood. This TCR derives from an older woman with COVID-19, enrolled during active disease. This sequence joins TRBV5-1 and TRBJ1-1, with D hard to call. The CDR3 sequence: CASSFNGNTEAFF. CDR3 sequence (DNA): TGCGCCAGCAGCTTCAACGGGAACACTGAAGCTTTCTTT.